Each of the 7 T cell receptor beta chains below was sequenced from the same sample in a study of T cell responses to AZD1222 COVID-19 vaccine. Clones were sequenced by immunoSEQ multiplex PCR, and TCRdb holds only the in-frame ones, with some missing. The sample carries about 110,000 clones, roughly 84% recorded once. The sample here was peripheral blood, taken on day 0 of AZD1222 vaccination. These receptors originate from an adult in good health.

The genes are TRBV4-3 and TRBJ1-6; D uncertain. Germline V gives CDR1 LGHNA, CDR2 YSLEER. Trimming removed 0 bases from V and 10 bases from J, with 16 bases in between. The CDR3 has 16 residues. CDR3 protein: CASSQDSPGSYSPLHF. The CDR3 DNA is TGCGCCAGCAGCCAAGATTCTCCCGGGAGCTACTCACCCCTCCACTTT.

This chain links TRBV28 with TRBJ1-4, with 8 positions matching TRBD1. This CDR3 is built from 16 residues. The germline V gene has CDR1 MDHEN and CDR2 SYDVKM. After removal of 6 bases from V and 7 bases from J, the junction contained 13 bases not matched to a gene. CDR3 DNA sequence: TGTGCCAGCAGCGATATAATGGGACAGGAGGGTGAAAAACTGTTTTTT. Translated, it gives CASSDIMGQEGEKLFF.

The V gene is TRBV3-1 (or the pseudogene TRBV3-2), the J gene TRBJ2-3, with D perhaps matching TRBD2 (5 bases). Germline V gives CDR1 LGHDT, CDR2 YNNKEL (reference sequence). Trimming took 11 bases from V and 0 from J, leaving 12 bases between them. The length of the CDR3 is 13 residues. The CDR3 here is CAGAVTSTDTQYF. Here the CDR3 DNA reads TGTGCCGGAGCGGTGACTAGCACAGATACGCAGTATTTT.

For the CDR3, the DNA is TGTGCCAGCGCCCAGGGGAACTATGGCTACACCTTC. Residues: CASAQGNYGYTF. V is TRBV27 and J is TRBJ1-2; possible D gene TRBD1, 6 bases. Germline V gene sequence: CDR1 MNHEY, CDR2 SMNVEV (reference sequence). The ends were cut back, 8 bases at V and 2 bases at J, with 9 bases in the middle. The CDR3 covers 12 residues.

The chain is built from TRBV27 and TRBJ2-7; D call uncertain. This CDR3 contains 11 residues. The germline V gene encodes CDR1 MNHEY and CDR2 SMNVEV (reference sequence). Trimming took off 4 bases at V and 6 bases at J, with 7 bases between the two ends. This CDR3 reads CASSWGGEQYF. The DNA for the CDR3 is TGTGCCAGCAGTTGGGGTGGCGAGCAGTACTTC.

This chain connects TRBV15 to TRBJ2-3; 7 bases agree with TRBD1. Trimming cost V 5 bases and J 7 bases; bases outside gene matches: 12. In germline, CDR1 is LNHNV, CDR2 YYDKDF (reference sequence). The CDR3 is 15 amino acids. CDR3 nucleotide sequence: TGTGCCACCAGCCCCCCCGGGACAGAGTCTTATACGCAGTATTTT. Translating gives CATSPPGTESYTQYF.

The chain combines TRBV7-2 with TRBJ2-5; 9 bases align to TRBD1. The CDR3 is 16 amino acids. The V gene end was trimmed by 5 bases and the J gene end by 1 base; junction bases not matched to a gene: 8. The germline CDR1 and CDR2 sequences are SGHTA and FQGNSA. CDR3 region: CASSLGPGQGQETQYF. CDR3 DNA: TGTGCCAGCAGCCTCGGACCGGGACAGGGCCAAGAGACCCAGTACTTC.